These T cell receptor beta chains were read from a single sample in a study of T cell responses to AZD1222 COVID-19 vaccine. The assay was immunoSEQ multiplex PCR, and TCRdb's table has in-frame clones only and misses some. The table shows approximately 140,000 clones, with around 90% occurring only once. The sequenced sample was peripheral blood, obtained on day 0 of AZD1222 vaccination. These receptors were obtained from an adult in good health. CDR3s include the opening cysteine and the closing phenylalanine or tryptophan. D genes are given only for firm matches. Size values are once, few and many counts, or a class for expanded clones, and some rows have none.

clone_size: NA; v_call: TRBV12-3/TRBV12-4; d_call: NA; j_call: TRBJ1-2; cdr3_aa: CASNSAGFHGYTF; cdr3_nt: TGTGCCAGCAACTCCGCAGGATTCCATGGCTACACCTTC
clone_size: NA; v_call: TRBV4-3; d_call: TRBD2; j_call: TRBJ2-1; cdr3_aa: CASSQENGGNNEQFF; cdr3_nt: TGCGCCAGCAGCCAAGAGAACGGGGGGAACAATGAGCAGTTCTTC
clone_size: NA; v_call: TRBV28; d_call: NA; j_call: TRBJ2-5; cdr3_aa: CATPLGHQQQETQYF; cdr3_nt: TGTGCCACCCCCCTGGGGCATCAGCAACAAGAGACCCAGTACTTC
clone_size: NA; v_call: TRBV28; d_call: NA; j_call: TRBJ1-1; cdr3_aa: CASSLRFRRDTAEAFF; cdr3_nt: TGTGCCAGCAGTTTAAGGTTCCGGCGGGATACAGCTGAAGCTTTCTTT
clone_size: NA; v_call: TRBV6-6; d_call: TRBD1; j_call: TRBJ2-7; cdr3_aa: CASSYVQGAPYEQYF; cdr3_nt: TGTGCCAGCAGTTACGTCCAGGGGGCCCCCTACGAGCAGTACTTC
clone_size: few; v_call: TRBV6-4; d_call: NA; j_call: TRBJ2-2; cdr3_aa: CASSEGLGNTGELFF; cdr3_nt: TGTGCCAGCAGTGAAGGACTCGGGAACACCGGGGAGCTGTTTTTT
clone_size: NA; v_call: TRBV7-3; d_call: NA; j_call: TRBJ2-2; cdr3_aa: CASSYAGGLNTGELFF; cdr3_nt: TGTGCCAGCAGCTACGCGGGTGGTTTAAACACCGGGGAGCTGTTTTTT
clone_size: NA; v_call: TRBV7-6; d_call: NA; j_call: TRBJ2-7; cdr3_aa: CASSLAEPGSTTTRGEQYF; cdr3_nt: TGTGCCAGCAGCTTAGCAGAACCAGGGAGTACGACAACGCGGGGCGAGCAGTACTTC
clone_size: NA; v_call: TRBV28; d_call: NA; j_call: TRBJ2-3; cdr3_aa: CASRRGRGLTDTQYF; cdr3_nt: TGTGCCAGCAGGCGCGGGCGGGGACTTACAGATACGCAGTATTTT
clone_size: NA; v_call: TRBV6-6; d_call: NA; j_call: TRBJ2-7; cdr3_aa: CASSPSEKHPGQKKPYEQYF; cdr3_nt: TGTGCCAGCAGTCCCTCGGAGAAACATCCGGGTCAAAAGAAACCCTACGAGCAGTACTTC
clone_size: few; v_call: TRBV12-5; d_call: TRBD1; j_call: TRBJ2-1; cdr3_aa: CASGLSSGPGTGIRNEQFF; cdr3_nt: TGTGCTAGTGGTTTGAGTTCGGGCCCCGGGACAGGGATTCGTAATGAGCAGTTCTTC
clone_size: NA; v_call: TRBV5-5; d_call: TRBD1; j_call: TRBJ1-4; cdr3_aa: CASSPVPGGINEKLFF; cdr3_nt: TGTGCCAGCAGCCCGGTTCCAGGGGGCATAAATGAAAAACTGTTTTTT
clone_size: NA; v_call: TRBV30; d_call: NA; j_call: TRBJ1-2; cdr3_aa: CAWSSGGGDGYTF; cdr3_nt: TGTGCCTGGAGTTCGGGGGGGGGCGATGGCTACACCTTC
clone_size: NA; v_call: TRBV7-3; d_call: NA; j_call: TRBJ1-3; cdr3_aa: CASSPQGADTIYF; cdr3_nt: TGTGCCAGCAGCCCACAAGGCGCGGACACCATATATTTT
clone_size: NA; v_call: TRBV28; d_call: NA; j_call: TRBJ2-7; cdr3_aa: CASATAPYSYEQYF; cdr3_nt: TGTGCCAGCGCAACAGCCCCATACTCCTACGAGCAGTACTTC
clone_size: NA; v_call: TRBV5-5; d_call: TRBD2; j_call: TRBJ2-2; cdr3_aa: CASSLGTSGRWGNTGELFF; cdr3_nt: TGTGCCAGCAGCTTGGGGACTAGCGGGAGATGGGGTAACACCGGGGAGCTGTTTTTT